This TCR beta chain was recorded in a study of blood T cells in healthy people across ages. Regarding the study as a whole: Because sorting was not performed, PBMCs prevented conclusive naive versus antigen-experienced comparison.

A second roughly 6 to 11 cycle PCR used barcoded and J-beta primers. TCRdb re-called the 5' RACE reads through MiXCR, storing one row per CDR3 protein. The sample holds hundreds of thousands of distinct CDR3 sequences, roughly 30% seen once. Regarding this clonotype: No antigen is known for it.

Sequences were obtained from blood. The receptor's source is a woman older than 75 in good health.

The DNA for the CDR3 is TGCAGCCCCCTAGAGCGGGGGTGGTCCTACAATGAGCAGTTCTTC. Translation: CSPLERGWSYNEQFF. The chain is built from TRBV20-1 and TRBJ2-1, with TRBD2 matching over 8 bases. The CDR3 spans 15 residues. Germline V CDR1 and CDR2: DFQATT, SNEGSKA (reference sequence).